This T cell receptor (beta chain) was found in a study of Graves' ophthalmopathy and Graves' hyperthyroidism. Study-wide results and limits: Also, most clonotypes expanded in the thyroid above 0.001 frequency appeared in blood.

Regarding this clonotype: Its antigen is unidentified.

Participants with hyperthyroidism, aged 18 to 65, were newly diagnosed with under 2 months' duration. Certain patients were not enrolled. These were patients with other autoimmune diseases, uncontrolled infections, pregnancy or lactation. A diagnosis was made from clinical symptoms together with serum thyroxine, TRAb, thyroid ultrasound and orbital computed tomography. RNA transcripts yielded amplified TCR beta CDR3 regions. HTBI primers were employed in first-round RT-PCR, then a second-round multiplex PCR followed. TCRdb reprocessed the multiplex PCR reads via MiXCR and lists one record per CDR3 protein. The sample contains approximately 1.2 million distinct CDR3 sequences, 36% of which appear only once. The V and J ends lost 3 bases and 2 bases, in that order; junction bases with no gene match: 4. The germline gives CDR1 ENHRY, CDR2 SYGVKD. The CDR3 covers 14 residues.

The TCR comes from an adult man with Graves' hyperthyroidism. The sequenced sample was peripheral blood or thyroid tissue (not recorded which). The chain employs TRBV10-3 and TRBJ2-7, with 7 bases aligning to TRBD2. In DNA form, the CDR3 reads TGTGCCATCAGTGATTCTGCGGGAGCCTACGAGCAGTACTTC. It encodes CAISDSAGAYEQYF.